Below, one T cell receptor (beta chain) is given with its context. The antigen is not known. These data are taken from a study of beta chain features in type 1 diabetes. Averaging approximately 0.11 L, one heparinised blood draw came from each individual donor. The CDR3 runs 14 residues. Germline lookup yields CDR1 MNHNS and CDR2 SASEGT. J was trimmed by 6 bases and V by 6 bases; bases with no gene match: 8. The study reverse transcribed the entire isolated RNA, so it sequenced expressed TCRB transcripts. Libraries were prepared by immunoSEQ multiplex PCR; TCRdb keeps only in-frame clonotypes and omits some of them. The table shows 310,000 or so clones, with approximately 15% occurring only once. General study results and limits: Significant though moderate, a shortening of TCRB CDR3s appeared in all four CD4+ subsets of Type 1 diabetes patients.

The source is a man aged 18 to 29 with type 1 diabetes. The chain links TRBV6-1 to TRBJ2-1; TRBD1 aligns across 7 bases. Sequencing was done on a sample of naive CD4+ T cells from blood. The CDR3 DNA follows: TGTGCCAGCAGCAGACAGGGATTCGGCAATGAGCAGTTCTTC. This encodes CASSRQGFGNEQFF.